Listed here are 14 T cell receptor beta chains from one sample, sequenced in a study of blood T cell dynamics during melanoma immunotherapy. The assay was immunoSEQ multiplex PCR, and TCRdb's table has in-frame clones only and misses some. The sample contains several thousand clones, about 84% of which appear only once. The time point was: week 3, after first cycle of checkpoint inhibitor. The specimen was blood, collected from a patient treated with checkpoint blockade. The receptors come from a human donor with melanoma.

As for this clone: At one end the junction does not follow the germline gene, possibly because of a read error. The chain recombines TRBV10-3 with TRBJ2-7; maybe TRBD1 (6 bases). The CDR3 is made up of 11 amino acids. Germline V gives CDR1 ENHRY, CDR2 SYGVKD. The CDR3 DNA reads TGTGCCATCAGCCCCGGGACACCAAAGCACTTC. As protein: CAISPGTPKHF.

This clone occurred once. The chain has TRBV27 and TRBJ2-1, with D perhaps TRBD2 (6 bases). Trimming removed 8 bases at V and 5 bases at J, with 16 bases between. The CDR3 loop spans 14 amino acids. CDR1 and CDR2 from the germline V gene are MNHEY and SMNVEV (reference sequence). CDR3 nucleotides: TGTGCCAGCGCTCAATGGGGGGTGGACAATGAGCAGTTCTTC. It is translated as CASAQWGVDNEQFF.

The V call is TRBV11-2, the J call TRBJ1-2; maybe TRBD1 (5 bases). The CDR3 contains 14 residues. CDR1 SGHAT and CDR2 FQNNGV come from the germline V gene. Trimming stripped 1 base from V and 5 bases from J, with 11 bases between. This CDR3 reads CASSLGRGTYGYTF. The CDR3 DNA sequence: TGTGCCAGCAGCTTAGGGCGGGGGACTTATGGCTACACCTTC.

V and J are TRBV4-1 and TRBJ2-5; D could derive from TRBD1 or TRBD2 (5 bases each). Trimming cost V 4 bases and J 3 bases, with 15 bases left between them. The CDR3 consists of 15 residues. The germline V gene has CDR1 MGHRA and CDR2 YSYEKL. For the CDR3, the DNA is TGCGCCAGCAGCCTTCCGGGACGTACTAAAGAGACCCAGTACTTC. This sequence encodes CASSLPGRTKETQYF.

V is TRBV5-1 and J is TRBJ1-2, with 9 bases that match TRBD1. The germline gives CDR1 SGHRS, CDR2 YFSETQ. The CDR3 totals 15 residues. V lost 4 bases and J lost 5; bases outside the gene matches: 9. CDR3: CASSHTGTGIYGYTF. The CDR3 bases are TGCGCCAGCAGCCACACCGGGACAGGGATATATGGCTACACCTTC.

The chain employs TRBV5-1 and TRBJ2-2; D is tentatively TRBD1 or TRBD2 (5 bases each). CDR3 length equals 15 residues. The V gene lost 4 bases and the J gene lost 0 bases, with 10 bases spanning the gap. Germline CDR1 reads SGHRS; CDR2 reads YFSETQ. The CDR3 DNA reads as TGCGCCAGCAGCCTAGGGACGGCGAACACCGGGGAGCTGTTTTTT. It encodes CASSLGTANTGELFF.

The chain couples TRBV18 to TRBJ1-1; D is undetermined. The CDR3 is 12 amino acids. V was clipped by 5 bases and J by 0 bases, with 4 bases between them. Germline V gives CDR1 KGHSH, CDR2 LQKENI. CDR3 DNA: TGTGCCAGCTCAGGGATGAACACTGAAGCTTTCTTT. It yields the protein CASSGMNTEAFF.

V usage is TRBV28 and J usage is TRBJ1-2; tentatively, D is TRBD1 (6 bases). There are 17 residues in the CDR3. The germline gives CDR1 MDHEN, CDR2 SYDVKM. Trimming removed 2 bases from V and 2 bases from J, with 18 bases in between. The CDR3 sequence is CASSLPVAGGGNYGYTF. CDR3 DNA: TGTGCCAGCAGTTTACCTGTGGCGGGGGGGGGCAACTATGGCTACACCTTC.

The rearrangement uses TRBV7-2 and TRBJ2-7, with TRBD2 matching 8 bases. The CDR3 has 14 amino acids. Germline-derived CDR1 and CDR2 are SGHTA and FQGNSA. V trimming: 4 bases; J trimming: 0 bases; junction bases outside the gene matches: 2. The CDR3 loop is CASSSGGISYEQYV. In DNA, the CDR3 is TGTGCCAGCAGCTCGGGAGGGATCTCCTACGAGCAGTACGTC.

V is TRBV30 and J is TRBJ1-3; D not resolved. In germline, CDR1 is GTSNPN, CDR2 SVGIG (reference sequence). V lost 0 bases, J lost 4 bases, and 4 bases lay in between. This CDR3 has 12 amino acids. CDR3 nucleotide sequence: TGTGCCTGGAGTGTAGCGGGAAACACCATATATTTT. Its protein is CAWSVAGNTIYF. Using reference TRBV30 and TRBJ1-3 for the parts outside the CDR3, the full variable domain is SQTIHQWPATLVQPVGSPLSLECTVEGTSNPNLYWYRQAAGRGLQLLFYSVGIGQISSEVPQNLSASRPQDRQFILSSKKLLLSDSGFYLCAWSVAGNTIYFGEGSWLTVV.

This chain joins TRBV7-8 and TRBJ1-3; possible D gene TRBD1, 6 bases. The length of the CDR3 is 20 residues. The germline V gene has CDR1 SGHVS and CDR2 FQNEAQ. Trimming cost V 0 bases and J 4 bases, with 25 bases left between them. Here the CDR3 reads CASSLARAGERTFEGNTIYF. CDR3 sequence (DNA): TGTGCCAGCAGCTTAGCGCGGGCAGGGGAAAGAACGTTTGAGGGAAACACCATATATTTT.

J is TRBJ1-3 and V is TRBV5-4; 7 nucleotides match TRBD1. Germline V gene lookup returns CDR1 SGHNT and CDR2 YYREEE (reference sequence). V trimming: 0 bases; J trimming: 1 base; junction bases outside the gene matches: 13. This CDR3 has 19 residues. CDR3 amino acids: CASSLGQGVSPLSGNTIYF. In nucleotides, the CDR3 is TGTGCCAGCAGCTTGGGGCAGGGGGTTAGTCCCCTATCTGGAAACACCATATATTTT.

The chain joins TRBV6-1 to TRBJ1-2, with a possible D match to TRBD1 (6 bases). Germline V gene sequence: CDR1 MNHNS, CDR2 SASEGT. V was trimmed by 5 bases and J by 3 bases, leaving 13 bases between them. CDR3 length: 14 residues. The CDR3, as DNA: TGTGCCAGCAGTCTACAGGGCCCAGACTATGGCTACACCTTC. It encodes CASSLQGPDYGYTF.

V usage is TRBV2 and J usage is TRBJ1-1; no reliable D call. This CDR3 region has 10 residues. Germline values: CDR1 SNHLY, CDR2 FYNNEI. V was clipped by 7 bases and J by 10 bases, with 10 bases between them. The CDR3 coding sequence is TGTGCCAGCAAGGACCGGAGAGCTTTCTTT. It codes for CASKDRRAFF.